The sequence of this T cell receptor beta chain was determined in a study of T-cell reconstitution after alpha-beta-depleted transplantation in children. Study results and caveats: One year post-transplant, T-cell counts and diversity were largely derived from T cells produced anew.

Molecular barcoding with unique molecular identifiers was used for the TCRbeta library. From the PCR reads, TCRdb called clonotypes with MiXCR, one entry per CDR3 protein. The sample records around 500,000 distinct CDR3 sequences, under 25% being singletons. With regard to this clonotype: Its antigen is undetermined.

This receptor was obtained from a boy under two years old who had a stem cell transplant for acute myeloid leukemia, so the T cells may come from the graft donor. Sequenced material: PBMCs, mostly from graft donor cells, taken 360 days after TCRalphabeta/CD19-depleted stem cell transplant.

CDR3 sequence (DNA): TGTGCCAGCAGTTTGCCGGGACAGGCGGACACCATATATTTT. Translating gives CASSLPGQADTIYF. The chain employs TRBV12-3 or TRBV12-4 and TRBJ1-3, with 8 bases matching TRBD1. V lost 3 bases and J lost 8; bases outside the gene matches: 6. The CDR3 consists of 14 residues.